The rows below give T cell receptor beta chains drawn from one sample of a study of T cell repertoires in cytomegalovirus infection. TCRdb ran MiXCR on the reads and lists one entry per CDR3 protein. The table records around 360,000 distinct CDR3 sequences, about 35% of them present only once. No antigen has been assigned to these receptors. The sequencing used cultured PBMCs, collected from culture after CMV antigen stimulation. The receptor set was obtained from a human donor in good health (CMV status not recorded). Some clones in this sample may be carry-over from other donors' samples. Each CDR3 is given with its conserved first and last residue. The D gene is left open where the match is weak.

J gene: TRBJ2-5
D gene: NA
V gene: TRBV7-6
CDR3 protein: CASSFRAPETQYF

J gene: TRBJ2-5
D gene: TRBD1
V gene: TRBV2
CDR3 protein: CASSPPRTGAEETQYF

J gene: TRBJ2-1
D gene: TRBD1
V gene: TRBV27
CDR3 protein: CASSQGARYEQFF

J gene: TRBJ2-3
D gene: TRBD2
V gene: TRBV11-2
CDR3 protein: CASEIGLATSTDTQYF

J gene: TRBJ1-1
D gene: NA
V gene: TRBV28
CDR3 protein: CASSLERTEAFF

J gene: TRBJ2-1
D gene: TRBD2
V gene: TRBV24-1
CDR3 protein: CATSGVSGSRNEQFF

J gene: TRBJ2-1
D gene: NA
V gene: TRBV7-8
CDR3 protein: CASSLAGSASPNEQFF

J gene: TRBJ2-1
D gene: NA
V gene: TRBV5-4
CDR3 protein: CASSLSAGILYNEQFF

J gene: TRBJ2-5
D gene: NA
V gene: TRBV27
CDR3 protein: CASSFPGQETQYF

J gene: TRBJ2-4
D gene: TRBD1
V gene: TRBV7-2
CDR3 protein: CASSLQGTGAPIQYF

J gene: TRBJ2-2
D gene: NA
V gene: TRBV28
CDR3 protein: CASGIGSPGELFF

J gene: TRBJ1-5
D gene: TRBD1
V gene: TRBV20-1
CDR3 protein: CSASGTGTVQPQHF

J gene: TRBJ2-1
D gene: NA
V gene: TRBV24-1
CDR3 protein: CATEPGGGVNEQFF

J gene: TRBJ2-3
D gene: TRBD2
V gene: TRBV27
CDR3 protein: CASSRRPLSGTSTDTQYF

J gene: TRBJ2-7
D gene: NA
V gene: TRBV19
CDR3 protein: CASSILGENNEQYF

J gene: TRBJ1-1
D gene: NA
V gene: TRBV7-2
CDR3 protein: CASSLVGSLNQNTEAFF

J gene: TRBJ1-5
D gene: NA
V gene: TRBV6-1
CDR3 protein: CASSEAGKPQHF

J gene: TRBJ2-7
D gene: NA
V gene: TRBV5-1
CDR3 protein: CASREGGTPYEQYF

J gene: TRBJ2-5
D gene: NA
V gene: TRBV2
CDR3 protein: CASTGQLQETQYF

J gene: TRBJ2-5
D gene: NA
V gene: TRBV7-6
CDR3 protein: CASSLAGPLGETQYF

J gene: TRBJ2-1
D gene: NA
V gene: TRBV20-1
CDR3 protein: CSATKTRAFSSYNEQFF

J gene: TRBJ2-1
D gene: TRBD1
V gene: TRBV5-6
CDR3 protein: CASSEPGQGYNEQFF

J gene: TRBJ1-5
D gene: NA
V gene: TRBV7-2
CDR3 protein: CASSLANRVTQPQHF

J gene: TRBJ2-1
D gene: TRBD2
V gene: TRBV10-3
CDR3 protein: CAISVAGVYEQFF

J gene: TRBJ2-5
D gene: TRBD1
V gene: TRBV7-9
CDR3 protein: CASSFRTGRQETQYF

J gene: TRBJ2-5
D gene: TRBD2
V gene: TRBV7-8
CDR3 protein: CASSWEGIGQETQYF

J gene: TRBJ2-3
D gene: NA
V gene: TRBV7-2
CDR3 protein: CASSSPQTAGNTQYF

J gene: TRBJ1-2
D gene: NA
V gene: TRBV12-3/TRBV12-4
CDR3 protein: CASSFLDGNYGYTF

J gene: TRBJ2-3
D gene: TRBD2
V gene: TRBV7-2
CDR3 protein: CASSFRLAGLTDTQYF

J gene: TRBJ2-3
D gene: NA
V gene: TRBV7-2
CDR3 protein: CASSLREPDTQYF

J gene: TRBJ2-1
D gene: TRBD2
V gene: TRBV19
CDR3 protein: CASRKGLADFYNEQFF